This record covers a single TCR beta chain. As yet, its antigen is unknown. Clones were read by immunoSEQ multiplex PCR, and TCRdb kept only the in-frame ones, dropping some. The repertoire has about 46,000 clones, roughly 78% of them found once; the top ten carry 3.4%. The CDR3 totals 13 residues. The germline V gene has CDR1 MGHDK and CDR2 SYGVNS. V was cut by 1 base and J by 4 bases, with 8 bases left in between. These data originate in a study of early stage breast cancer tumors. Study conclusions and caveats: Commonly generated sequences made up most enriched TCRB sequences shared between patients. Compared with adjacent normal breast tissue, tumors showed roughly 2.4-fold greater T cell density and higher clonality. In about 90% of the 16 patients, blood comparison separated tumor from normal breast.

The rearrangement uses TRBV25-1 and TRBJ2-7; D is unclear. The sequenced material came from blood. The receptor's source is a person aged 35 to 50 with breast cancer. The CDR3 loop reads CASSESDRYEQYF. CDR3 bases: TGTGCCAGCAGTGAATCTGACCGTTACGAGCAGTACTTC.